The rows below give T cell receptor beta chains drawn from one sample of a study of Ad26.COV2.S vaccination and SARS-CoV-2 variants. Data came from immunoSEQ multiplex PCR; TCRdb stores just in-frame clones and leaves some out. The sample holds 380,000 or so clones; around 82% are singletons and the top ten take about 7.4%. The material was peripheral blood, obtained in a trial of Ad26.COV2.S vaccine versus placebo. The source of these receptors is a person aged 18-65 years who received the Ad26.COV2.S COVID-19 vaccine or a placebo. CDR3s include the opening cysteine and the closing phenylalanine or tryptophan.

TRBJ1-1,TRBV2,CAGRQYTEAFF
TRBJ1-1,TRBV19,CASNNEQGVTEAFF
TRBJ1-4,TRBV18,CASSLPGPREKLFF
TRBJ2-5,TRBV24-1,CATSDSTGVETQYF
TRBJ2-1,TRBV10-3,CATNIAGANEQFF
TRBJ1-5,TRBV16,CASSQSGRYSNQPQHF
TRBJ1-5,TRBV30,CAWRLKGYYLQPQHF
TRBJ1-1,TRBV30,CAWSVQGNTEAFF
TRBJ1-4,TRBV5-4,CASSLVGDITEKLFF
TRBJ2-1,TRBV6-2/TRBV6-3,CASSYSGSSYNEQFF
TRBJ2-1,TRBV3-1/TRBV3-2,CASSQIRVTQRNEQFF
TRBJ2-1,TRBV7-9,CASSKGAGFYNEQFF
TRBJ2-2,TRBV7-3,CASRNANTGELFF
TRBJ2-6,TRBV25-1,CASSGGTGANVLTF
TRBJ1-1,TRBV6-5,CASSPPSDTEAFF
TRBJ1-2,TRBV7-6,CASSARGTEPMNQGYTF
TRBJ2-1,TRBV9,CASSVRTSGGEQFF
TRBJ1-4,TRBV30,CAWGGRWGQAANEKLFF
TRBJ1-3,TRBV11-1,CASSLNGGNTIYF
TRBJ2-1,TRBV9,CASSPLSGPYNEQFF
TRBJ2-3,TRBV7-3,CASSLRPGDPSSTDTQYF
TRBJ2-7,TRBV5-5,CASSLASGSYEQYF
TRBJ2-3,TRBV27,CAVWGGSDTQYF
TRBJ1-4,TRBV5-5,CASSSTDRGIPATNEKLFF
TRBJ1-2,TRBV5-1,CASSLPGQGNGYTF
TRBJ2-7,TRBV7-3,CASRGLISNEQYF
TRBJ2-7,TRBV5-1,CASSSRGPSGEQYF
TRBJ1-4,TRBV4-3,CASSQDVRDEKLFF
TRBJ1-4,TRBV12-3/TRBV12-4,CASSIGAGKLFF
TRBJ1-3,TRBV23-1,CASSGGNTIYF
TRBJ1-6,TRBV6-2/TRBV6-3,CASSYSRAGGHSPLHF
TRBJ1-5,TRBV7-9,CASSRTGDQPQHF
TRBJ1-1,TRBV7-3,CASSSTGIAEAFF
TRBJ2-7,TRBV5-1,CASSHGTSGGYEQYF
TRBJ2-5,TRBV24-1,CATSDFGQANQETQYF
TRBJ1-1,TRBV2,CASSEAGVTHTEAFF
TRBJ2-6,TRBV10-3,CAISSSSGANVLTF
TRBJ2-1,TRBV7-9,CASSLGTDNEQFF
TRBJ2-2,TRBV7-7,CASSLDILAGHTGELFF
TRBJ1-2,TRBV7-2,CASSLGGRVYGYTF
TRBJ1-2,TRBV7-8,CASSFRGQLSGGYTF
TRBJ2-7,TRBV9,CASSSGQGAYYEQYF
TRBJ2-6,TRBV6-5,CASSLTGGIGANVLTF
TRBJ1-6,TRBV25-1,CASSESKGNNSPLHF
TRBJ2-3,TRBV2,CAGGAADTQYF